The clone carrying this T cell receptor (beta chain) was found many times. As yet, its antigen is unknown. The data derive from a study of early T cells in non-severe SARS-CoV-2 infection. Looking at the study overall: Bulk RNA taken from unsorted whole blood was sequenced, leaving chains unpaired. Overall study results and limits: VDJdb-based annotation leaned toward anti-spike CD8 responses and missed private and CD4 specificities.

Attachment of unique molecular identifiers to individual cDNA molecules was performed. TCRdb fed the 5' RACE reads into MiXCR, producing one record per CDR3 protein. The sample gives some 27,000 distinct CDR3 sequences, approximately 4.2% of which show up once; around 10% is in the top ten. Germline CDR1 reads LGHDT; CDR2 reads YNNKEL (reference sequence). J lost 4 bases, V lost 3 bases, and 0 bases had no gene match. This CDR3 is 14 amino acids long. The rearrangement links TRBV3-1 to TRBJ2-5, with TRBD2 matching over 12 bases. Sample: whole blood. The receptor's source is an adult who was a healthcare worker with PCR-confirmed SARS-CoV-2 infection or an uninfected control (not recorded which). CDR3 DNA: TGTGCCAGCAGCCAGACTAGCGGGGGAGAGACCCAGTACTTC. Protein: CASSQTSGGETQYF.